Here is one TCR beta chain with its context. This clone's antigen is unknown. Qualities for individual bases were not recorded, and no much larger clone is one base off. The time point label here, explained by the study, means: baseline before first vaccination. Vaccinee samples were obtained from the UK trials COV001 and COV002, which included a single-blind randomized controlled phase 2/3 trial of AZD1222 (ChAdOx1 nCoV-19) in healthy adults. For TCRbeta chain sequencing, PBMC samples were collected from trial participants at day 0 and at day 28 after the second dose. The CDR3, from cysteine to phenylalanine, totals 18 residues. The read is trimmed to its CDR3 DNA, 54 bases read in frame from base 1. Based on the germline V gene, the CDR1 and CDR2 sequences are SGDLS and YYNGEE. A distance of 19 bases separates the germline ends of V and J, which lose 0 bases and 0 bases respectively. The CDR3 regions of human TCRbeta chains were analyzed by immunosequencing. Turning to the authors' computational methods: Repertoire TCRs were matched against a reference library of SARS-CoV-2-specific TCRs generated with the MIRA antigen-specificity platform. Breadth was defined as the fraction of unique TCRs that were SARS-CoV-2-associated, and depth was defined as the fraction of total T cells that were SARS-CoV-2-associated. Using the MIRA data, each spike-specific TCR was mapped to the spike region that the TCR reacts to and placed in a CD4 or CD8 class. Log10-transformed breadth and depth values were compared by one-way ANOVA with Sidak's multiple comparisons tests. Held by TCRdb, this immuneACCESS table contains in-frame sequences only and omits some clones. Under half of the omission traces to an unresolved V gene where checked; the cause of the rest is unknown. That table gives V, J and clone size, and the DNA gave D and trimming. Here the sample has 100,000 or so clones; about 89% occur a single time. Clones ranked in the top ten supply roughly 4.5% of the sample.

These data come from a study of T cell responses to AZD1222 COVID-19 vaccine (dated by TCRdb to 2020 to 2022). Broadly, across the study: AZD1222 recipients given second doses at about 4 weeks or at about 12 weeks were pooled, since spike-specific TCR depth and breadth were not found to differ between the two schedules. TCR sequencing covered 233 trial participants: 200 to 210 given two doses of AZD1222 and about 26 given two doses of MenACWY control vaccine. Enrollment into the trials was organized by age into subgroups of 18-55, 56-69 and 70-plus years, and those subgroups contained approximately 150, 30 and 60 TCR-sequenced participants, respectively. Points the paper makes about the study in general: In the small 56-69-year group, the increase in depth fell short of significance, most likely because of low power. Conclusions about previously exposed vaccinees were limited because only six AZD1222 recipients were SARS-CoV-2 seropositive at baseline. A significant rise in spike-specific TCR breadth and depth was observed after two AZD1222 doses relative to day 0 and relative to MenACWY recipients. The whole spike protein was spanned by vaccine-associated CD4 TCRs, and dominant responses were seen in regions 160-218 and 743-854. Nearly half of unique spike-specific TCRs reportedly recognized epitopes outside regions mutated in the B.1.351 and B.1.1.7 variants. Participants were mostly white British, with more females than males. The authors suggested clonal diversity may have been underestimated. Because no day 14 peak-response samples were available, the repertoires could be characterized only after the peak T cell response.

The chain is assembled from TRBV9 and TRBJ2-7; possibly the D gene is TRBD2, per 5 matching bases. Source: peripheral blood, taken on day 0 of AZD1222 vaccination. This clonotype was sampled from an adult in good health. The DNA reads as follows: TGTGCCAGCAGCGTAGACCCGACCTGGGGTCGGGGCTCCTACGAGCAGTACTTC. Its amino acids are CASSVDPTWGRGSYEQYF.